The 25 T cell receptor beta chains presented below share a single source sample, sequenced in a study of blood T cell repertoires in COVID-19. Sequencing was performed with immunoSEQ multiplex PCR; in TCRdb, only in-frame clones are kept and a portion is missing. The data contain 34,000 or so clones, around 87% of them singletons. The specimen sequenced was peripheral blood. The origin of the receptors is a man aged 45 to 65 with active or convalescent COVID-19.

V is TRBV5-6 and J is TRBJ1-2; D is possibly TRBD1 (6 bases). The CDR3 covers 14 residues. The V gene lost 4 bases and the J gene lost 3 bases, with 13 bases spanning the gap. CDR1 and CDR2 from the germline V gene are SGHDT and YYEEEE. Here the CDR3 reads CASSPTGIDYGYTF. DNA for the CDR3: TGTGCCAGCAGCCCAACAGGGATAGACTATGGCTACACCTTC.

This chain uses TRBV7-2 with TRBJ2-1; D might be TRBD2 (6 bases). This CDR3 is built from 15 residues. CDR1 is SGHTA and CDR2 is FQGNSA in the germline V gene. V lost 4 bases and J lost 3, with 13 bases in between. The CDR3 protein is CASSSYSGDYNEQFF. The CDR3 DNA reads TGTGCCAGCAGCTCCTATAGCGGAGACTACAATGAGCAGTTCTTC.

The sample holds one count of this clone. This sequence joins TRBV11-2 and TRBJ1-2; tentative D call: TRBD1 (5 bases). This CDR3 has 15 residues. CDR1 SGHAT and CDR2 FQNNGV come from the germline V gene. V dropped 1 base and J dropped 0 bases, with 9 bases sitting between them. In DNA form, the CDR3 reads TGTGCCAGCAGCTTAGGGGCAGGGACTAACTATGGCTACACCTTC. Protein: CASSLGAGTNYGYTF.

The rearrangement joins TRBV5-1 to TRBJ2-1, with TRBD2 matching over 10 bases. Germline V gives CDR1 SGHRS, CDR2 YFSETQ. Trimming at V came to 1 base and at J to 3 bases, leaving 7 bases not matched to a gene. This CDR3 is 17 amino acids long. CDR3 sequence (DNA): TGCGCCAGCAGCTTGTCAGCCCGGACTAGCGGCTACAATGAGCAGTTCTTC. Translation gives CASSLSARTSGYNEQFF.

The chain recombines TRBV19 with TRBJ1-4; 8 nucleotides line up with TRBD1. The germline gives CDR1 LNHDA, CDR2 SQIVND (reference sequence). The CDR3 has 14 amino acids. Unmatched junction bases numbered 5, after V lost 5 bases and J lost 6 bases. CDR3 region: CASSLPGQDEKLFF. In DNA, the CDR3 is TGTGCCAGTAGTTTACCGGGACAGGATGAAAAACTGTTTTTT.

The V and J genes are TRBV3-1 (or the pseudogene TRBV3-2) and TRBJ2-3, with 8 bases lining up with TRBD2. The length of the CDR3 is 15 residues. The germline V gene has CDR1 LGHDT and CDR2 YNNKEL (reference sequence). V was clipped by 1 base and J by 0 bases; unmatched bases: 0. CDR3 bases: TGTGCCAGCAGCCAAGTAGCGGGAAGCACAGATACGCAGTATTTT. Protein: CASSQVAGSTDTQYF.

The rearrangement links TRBV11-2 to TRBJ2-2; 8 nucleotides match TRBD2. Germline V gene data show CDR1 as SGHAT and CDR2 as FQNNGV. The CDR3 runs 19 residues. Unmatched junction bases numbered 9, after V lost 0 bases and J lost 0 bases. The CDR3 here is CASSLDWASGRTNTGELFF. The CDR3 DNA reads TGTGCCAGCAGCTTAGATTGGGCTAGCGGGCGTACGAACACCGGGGAGCTGTTTTTT.

V usage is TRBV19 and J usage is TRBJ2-2; tentatively, D is TRBD1 (6 bases). CDR3 size: 14 residues. Germline CDR1 LNHDA, CDR2 SQIVND (reference sequence). Trimming took off 5 bases at V and 4 bases at J, with 11 bases between the two ends. CDR3 bases: TGTGCCAGTAGTTACAGGGATGGCACCGGGGAGCTGTTTTTT. Translating it yields CASSYRDGTGELFF.

This chain uses TRBV19 with TRBJ2-2; TRBD1 agrees at 7 bases. There are 16 residues in the CDR3. Germline V gene lookup returns CDR1 LNHDA and CDR2 SQIVND (reference sequence). The junction had 8 bases not matched to a gene; V was cut back by 1 base and J by 6 bases. CDR3 sequence (DNA): TGTGCCAGTAGTATAGGGTGGACAGGCTACGCCGGGGAGCTGTTTTTT. As protein: CASSIGWTGYAGELFF.

The chain links TRBV21-1 to TRBJ2-5; the table assigns TRBD2, which was not confirmed against the DNA. TRBV21-1 is a documented pseudogene. The CDR3 length is 14 residues. The CDR3 DNA reads TGTGCCAGCAGCAACGGCATGCGGCAAGAGACCCAGTACTTC. Amino acid sequence: CASSNGMRQETQYF.

J is TRBJ1-1 and V is TRBV27; D may be TRBD1 (5 bases). This CDR3 contains 13 residues. The germline V and J ends were trimmed by 5 bases and 2 bases, with 9 bases remaining between them. CDR1 MNHEY and CDR2 SMNVEV come from the germline V gene (reference sequence). The CDR3 DNA reads as TGTGCCAGCAGTCCCGACAGCAACACTGAAGCTTTCTTT. This gives the protein CASSPDSNTEAFF.

The chain combines TRBV2 with TRBJ2-7; 11 nucleotides match TRBD1. CDR1 and CDR2 from the germline V gene are SNHLY and FYNNEI. This CDR3 comprises 17 residues. The V and J ends lost 7 bases and 0 bases, in that order; junction bases with no gene match: 11. The CDR3 DNA reads as TGTGCCAGCAAAGACCGGGACAGGGGGACCAGCTCCTACGAGCAGTACTTC. Translation: CASKDRDRGTSSYEQYF.

The V call is TRBV25-1, the J call TRBJ2-7; TRBD1 agrees at 9 bases. The ends lost 6 bases at V and 3 bases at J; junction bases unmatched: 18. The germline V gene has CDR1 MGHDK and CDR2 SYGVNS. The CDR3 runs 18 residues. For the CDR3, the DNA is TGTGCCAGCAGCCCAACCCGAGGGGACAGGGTAGGAGACTACGAGCAGTACTTC. Encoded protein: CASSPTRGDRVGDYEQYF.

The chain combines TRBV5-6 with TRBJ1-2; no clear D. V lost 4 bases, J lost 8 bases, and 15 bases lay in between. The CDR3 contains 13 residues. Germline CDR1 reads SGHDT; CDR2 reads YYEEEE. CDR3 protein: CASSARVIRGYTF. The CDR3 DNA reads as TGTGCCAGCAGCGCCCGGGTAATTAGGGGCTACACCTTC.

The rearrangement joins TRBV27 to TRBJ1-1; D perhaps matches TRBD1 (6 bases). The CDR3 extends over 16 amino acids. Between the trimmed V and J ends, which lost 3 bases and 1 base, there was a span of 15 bases. Germline CDR1 and CDR2: MNHEY and SMNVEV (reference sequence). CDR3 residues: CASSFQGYGANTEAFF. CDR3 DNA: TGTGCCAGCAGTTTTCAGGGGTACGGGGCGAACACTGAAGCTTTCTTT.

This chain joins TRBV2 and TRBJ2-5, with D maybe TRBD2 (6 bases). Germline CDR1 is SNHLY and CDR2 is FYNNEI. CDR3 size: 14 residues. V was shortened by 6 bases and J by 2 bases, with 13 bases between the two germline ends. CDR3 coding DNA: TGTGCCAGCAGACCGGGAGTACCACAAGAGACCCAGTACTTC. Translation: CASRPGVPQETQYF.

This sequence joins TRBV3-1 (or the pseudogene TRBV3-2) and TRBJ2-3; a weak D match, TRBD2 (5 bases). In germline, CDR1 is LGHDT, CDR2 YNNKEL (reference sequence). The CDR3 has 16 amino acids. Trimming pared 4 bases from V and 2 bases from J, leaving 16 bases between. Here the CDR3 DNA reads TGTGCCAGCAGCCCTTGCACAGAGGGAACCACAGATACGCAGTATTTT. It encodes CASSPCTEGTTDTQYF.

This clone was counted once. V and J are TRBV19 and TRBJ1-3, with a weak D call TRBD1 (6 bases). Trimming stripped 5 bases from V and 0 bases from J, with 11 bases between. The CDR3 has 15 amino acids. Germline-derived CDR1 and CDR2 are LNHDA and SQIVND (reference sequence). CDR3 loop: CASSFQGSSGNTIYF. CDR3 nucleotide sequence: TGTGCCAGTAGTTTTCAGGGGTCCTCTGGAAACACCATATATTTT.

The rearrangement joins TRBV2 to TRBJ1-5; no clear D. Per germline, CDR1 SNHLY and CDR2 FYNNEI. Trimming cost V 4 bases and J 2 bases, with 9 bases left between them. CDR3 length: 14 residues. The CDR3 DNA is TGTGCCAGCAGTGGCGAGGGTGGCAATCAGCCCCAGCATTTT. It is translated as CASSGEGGNQPQHF.

CDR3 sequence: CASSPGQGARFPYEQYF. The CDR3 region has the DNA TGTGCCAGCAGCCCTGGGCAGGGGGCGCGGTTCCCCTACGAGCAGTACTTC. This chain uses TRBV7-7 with TRBJ2-7; 8 positions match TRBD1. V shed 5 bases and J 2 bases; nucleotides not matched to a gene: 14. Germline lookup yields CDR1 SSHAT and CDR2 FNYEAQ (reference sequence). The CDR3 consists of 17 residues.

The chain has TRBV9 and TRBJ1-2, with D possibly TRBD1 on 6 matching bases. Germline loops: CDR1 SGDLS, CDR2 YYNGEE. The CDR3 runs 16 residues. Trimming cost V 4 bases and J 5 bases, with 21 bases left between them. The CDR3 protein is CASSRSGGAPLYGYTF. The DNA for the CDR3 is TGTGCCAGCAGCCGATCTGGGGGGGCCCCCCTTTATGGCTACACCTTC. Full variable domain (missing parts from reference TRBV9 and TRBJ1-2): DSGVTQTPKHLITATGQRVTLRCSPRSGDLSVYWYQQSLDQGLQFLIQYYNGEERAKGNILERFSAQQFPDLHSELNLSSLELGDSALYFCASSRSGGAPLYGYTFGSGTRLTVV.

This clone was observed a single time. The chain combines TRBV3-1 (or the pseudogene TRBV3-2) with TRBJ1-2, with D perhaps TRBD1 (6 bases). Trimming shortened V by 0 bases and J by 0 bases, and 17 bases separated the two germline ends. This CDR3 has 18 residues. CDR1 and CDR2 from the germline V gene are LGHDT and YNNKEL (reference sequence). As DNA, the CDR3 is TGTGCCAGCAGCCAAGACTTGATGGGGGCAAACTCTAACTATGGCTACACCTTC. Its translation is CASSQDLMGANSNYGYTF.

This clone was counted once. The V and J genes are TRBV2 and TRBJ2-5, with 7 bases that match TRBD2. The CDR3 is 16 amino acids. The V gene's germline CDR1 is SNHLY and CDR2 FYNNEI. V was pared by 3 bases and J by 0 bases, with 7 bases of the junction left unmatched. The CDR3 region has the DNA TGTGCCAGCAGTGATCTAGTAGGACTAGACCAAGAGACCCAGTACTTC. Translation: CASSDLVGLDQETQYF.

The V gene is TRBV6-5, the J gene TRBJ1-4, with a weak D call TRBD1 (5 bases). Trimming removed 6 bases from V and 0 bases from J, with 8 bases in between. The length of the CDR3 is 14 residues. CDR1 and CDR2 (germline): MNHEY, SVGAGI. CDR3 amino acids: CASRRTTTNEKLFF. CDR3 bases: TGTGCCAGCAGACGGACAACAACTAATGAAAAACTGTTTTTT.

CDR3: CASSFGEETQYF. CDR3 nucleotides: TGTGCCAGCAGCTTCGGTGAAGAGACCCAGTACTTC. The rearrangement links TRBV7-6 to TRBJ2-5; unclear D gene. Germline CDR1 reads SGHVS; CDR2 reads FNYEAQ. The CDR3 contains 12 residues. V lost 3 bases and J lost 3, with 5 bases in between.